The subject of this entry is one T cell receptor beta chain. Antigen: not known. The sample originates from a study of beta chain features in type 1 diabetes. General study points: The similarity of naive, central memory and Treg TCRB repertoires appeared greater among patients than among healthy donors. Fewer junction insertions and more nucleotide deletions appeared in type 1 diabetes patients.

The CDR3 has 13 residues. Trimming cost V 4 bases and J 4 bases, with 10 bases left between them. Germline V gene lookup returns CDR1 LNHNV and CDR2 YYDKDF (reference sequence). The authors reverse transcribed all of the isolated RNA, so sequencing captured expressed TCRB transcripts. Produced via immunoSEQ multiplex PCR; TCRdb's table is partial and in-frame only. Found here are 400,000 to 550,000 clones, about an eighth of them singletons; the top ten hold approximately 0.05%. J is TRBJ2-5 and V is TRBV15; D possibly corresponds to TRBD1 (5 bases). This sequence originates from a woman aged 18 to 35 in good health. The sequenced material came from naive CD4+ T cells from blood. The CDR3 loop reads CATSIRQLETQYF. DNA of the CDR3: TGTGCCACCAGCATTCGACAGTTAGAGACCCAGTACTTC.